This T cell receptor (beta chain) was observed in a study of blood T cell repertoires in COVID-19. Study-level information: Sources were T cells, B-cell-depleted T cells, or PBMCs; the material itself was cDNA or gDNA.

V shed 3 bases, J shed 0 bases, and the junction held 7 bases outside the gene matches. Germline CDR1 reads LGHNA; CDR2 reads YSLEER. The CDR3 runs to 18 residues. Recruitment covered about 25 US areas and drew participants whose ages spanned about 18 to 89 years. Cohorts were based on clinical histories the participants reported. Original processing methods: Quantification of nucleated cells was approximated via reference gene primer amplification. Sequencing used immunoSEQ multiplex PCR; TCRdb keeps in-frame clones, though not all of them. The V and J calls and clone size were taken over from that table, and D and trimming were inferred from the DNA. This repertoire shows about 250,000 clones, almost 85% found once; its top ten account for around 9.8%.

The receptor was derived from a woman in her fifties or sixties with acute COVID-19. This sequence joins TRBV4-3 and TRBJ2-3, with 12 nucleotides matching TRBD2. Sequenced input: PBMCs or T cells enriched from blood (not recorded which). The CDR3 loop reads CASSQSLAGGLSTDTQYF. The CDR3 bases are TGCGCCAGCAGCCAGTCACTAGCGGGGGGCCTCAGCACAGATACGCAGTATTTT.